The rows below give T cell receptor beta chains drawn from one sample of a study of regulatory dendritic cells for organ transplantation. The protocol was immunoSEQ multiplex PCR, while the TCRdb copy is restricted to in-frame clones and leaves out a portion. The sample has about 20,000 clones; 70% to 90% are singletons. For these TCRs, the target antigens are not known. The sequenced material came from naive CD4+ T cells from blood cultured with regulatory dendritic cells. The receptor set was obtained from a human donor in good health. Each CDR3 is given without its conserved first and last residue. D genes are given only for firm matches. Expanded clones are given a class, and other clones once, few, many or no size at all.

v_gene	abundance	d_gene	j_gene	CDR3aa
TRBV7-3	NA	NA	TRBJ2-6	ASSLWQGSSGANVLT
TRBV2	NA	NA	TRBJ2-7	ASSEVGSQHEQY
TRBV4-2	NA	TRBD2	TRBJ2-1	ASSQDFSGGPYNEQF
TRBV7-2	NA	NA	TRBJ2-2	ASSLIGNLNTGELF
TRBV6-5	NA	TRBD2	TRBJ2-3	ASSYTSGGANTQY
TRBV7-2	NA	TRBD2	TRBJ2-5	ASSLGLAGGQETQY
TRBV27	NA	TRBD1	TRBJ1-1	ASRAGGVATEAF
TRBV7-9	NA	NA	TRBJ2-7	ASSSGGAGEQY
TRBV2	NA	TRBD1	TRBJ2-2	ASRGRDRGKNTGELF
TRBV28	NA	TRBD1	TRBJ1-1	ASSAGTGPTEAF
TRBV18	NA	TRBD1	TRBJ1-4	ASSPMGQGGEKLF
TRBV4-1	NA	NA	TRBJ2-7	ASSQGHGPSYEQY
TRBV11-3	NA	NA	TRBJ2-5	ASSLVGRQETQY
TRBV4-3	NA	NA	TRBJ2-5	ASSQESLIGQSTKTQY
TRBV2	NA	NA	TRBJ2-7	ASSRLAYEQY
TRBV14	once	NA	TRBJ2-7	ASSRYGSHEQY
TRBV7-2	NA	NA	TRBJ1-3	ASSLEPGNTIY
TRBV11-2	NA	TRBD1	TRBJ2-2	ASSFLRGLNGELF
TRBV6-5	NA	NA	TRBJ1-2	ASGRGYYGYT
TRBV6-5	NA	NA	TRBJ2-7	ASSYSPGWAYEQY
TRBV29-1	NA	TRBD1	TRBJ2-5	SALTGGTETQY
TRBV18	NA	NA	TRBJ2-3	ASSYSLGGTDTQY
TRBV5-1	NA	NA	TRBJ2-5	ASSFGGFGETQY
TRBV18	NA	TRBD2	TRBJ2-3	ASSPSLAGADTQY
TRBV28	NA	TRBD1	TRBJ1-3	ASSRPGQGWDTIY
TRBV11-2	NA	NA	TRBJ2-7	ASSLGGEYYEQY